This TCR beta chain comes out of a study of T cell repertoires in cytomegalovirus infection. Looking at the study overall: Public signatures in TCR beta pointed to CMV infection and matching HLA type. General study results and limits: The ex vivo response was dominated by HLA-C-restricted CMV-specific TCR beta clonotypes. Carriers of CMV plus the relevant HLA were identified by cumulative public TCR beta family frequency.

MiXCR was run by TCRdb on the reads, yielding one entry per CDR3 protein. Here the sample spans about 180,000 distinct CDR3 sequences, approximately 14% being singletons. This clonotype was detected many times. As yet, its antigen is unknown. The sequence came from a human donor in good health (CMV status not recorded). Some clones in this sample may be carry-over from other donors' samples. The sequencing sample was made of PBMCs.

CDR3 sequence reads: CASSEDRGPYEQYF. CDR3 sequence (DNA): TGTGCCAGCAGCGAGGACAGGGGGCCCTACGAGCAGTACTTC. J is TRBJ2-7 and V is TRBV7-2, with 11 nucleotides matching TRBD1. Germline V CDR1 and CDR2: SGHTA, FQGNSA. The junction had 2 bases not matched to a gene; V was cut back by 5 bases and J by 2 bases. This CDR3 has 14 residues.